These 5 T cell receptor beta chains share one sample of origin, sequenced in a study of breast tumors, draining lymph nodes, adjacent tissues. TCRdb reanalysed the multiplex PCR reads using MiXCR and keeps one entry per CDR3 protein. Found here are 200,000 or so distinct CDR3 sequences, around a third of them singletons; the top ten hold 4% to 4.5%. Samples came from axillary lymph nodes draining the breast cancer. Sample: axillary lymph node tissue. These receptors originate from a female donor with breast cancer. Some clones in this sample may be carry-over from other donors' samples.

This clonotype was found many times. This chain uses TRBV6-6 with TRBJ2-1, with 12 bases lining up with TRBD2. Germline V lookup: CDR1 MNHNY, CDR2 SVGAGI (reference sequence). This CDR3 has 17 residues. V shed 2 bases and J 12 bases; nucleotides not matched to a gene: 14. Written as DNA, the CDR3 is TGTGCCAGCAGTTACCCCTCTAGCGGGGGGGCGGGAGCTGGGCAGTTCTTC. Translating gives CASSYPSSGGAGAGQFF.

Of note for this clonotype: A read error may be the cause here, since a much bigger clone is one base away. The chain combines TRBV20-1 with TRBJ2-5, with TRBD1 matching over 7 bases. V was pared by 6 bases and J by 7 bases, with 14 bases of the junction left unmatched. Germline V lookup: CDR1 DFQATT, CDR2 SNEGSKA (reference sequence). The CDR3 runs 14 residues. CDR3: CSARQGRGGATQYF. The CDR3 nucleotides are TGCAGTGCAAGACAGGGACGTGGGGGAGCGACCCAGTACTTC.

The rearrangement joins TRBV11-2 to TRBJ1-2; D might be TRBD1 (6 bases). The V and J ends lost 5 bases and 3 bases respectively, with 13 bases between them. CDR3 size: 14 residues. The germline V gene has CDR1 SGHAT and CDR2 FQNNGV. The CDR3 region has the DNA TGTGCCAGCAGCGCGGGACAACATCACTATGGCTACACCTTC. Its protein product is CASSAGQHHYGYTF.

This clonotype has more than one count but fewer than ten. CDR3 sequence reads: CASTPLGLAAKTGELFF. In nucleotides, the CDR3 is TGTGCCAGCACCCCCCTGGGGCTAGCGGCCAAGACCGGGGAGCTGTTTTTT. The rearrangement links TRBV27 to TRBJ2-2; 7 bases align to TRBD2. The CDR3 is 17 residues long. From germline, CDR1 is MNHEY and CDR2 SMNVEV (reference sequence). V lost 7 bases, J lost 5 bases, and 16 bases stayed unmatched.

This clonotype was counted a single time. The chain recombines TRBV15 with TRBJ1-5; D call uncertain. V was pared by 3 bases and J by 4 bases, with 10 bases between. The germline V gene encodes CDR1 LNHNV and CDR2 YYDKDF (reference sequence). The CDR3 sequence is 14 residues long. The CDR3 DNA reads as TGTGCCACCAGCAGCGTAGATTGGAATCAGCCCCAGCATTTT. This sequence encodes CATSSVDWNQPQHF. Full variable domain (outside the CDR3, taken from reference TRBV15 and TRBJ1-5): DAMVIQNPRYQVTQFGKPVTLSCSQTLNHNVMYWYQQKSSQAPKLLFHYYDKDFNNEADTPDNFQSRRPNTSFCFLDIRSPGLGDTAMYLCATSSVDWNQPQHFGDGTRLSIL.